The 22 T cell receptor beta chains listed next were all sequenced from one sample in a study of T cells in Graves' hyperthyroidism and ophthalmopathy. Amplified TCR beta CDR3 regions came from RNA transcripts. HTBI primers were used for first-round RT-PCR of the TCR CDR3. TCRdb reprocessed the multiplex PCR reads via MiXCR and lists one record per CDR3 protein. This table has some 420,000 distinct CDR3 sequences, 12% to 15% appearing once. Sequencing was done on a sample of blood. These receptors all stem from a woman younger than 35 with Graves' hyperthyroidism.

This clonotype was detected ten times or more. V and J are TRBV11-2 and TRBJ2-4; a weak D match, TRBD2 (6 bases). The V gene's germline CDR1 is SGHAT and CDR2 FQNNGV. The CDR3 spans 18 residues. V was pared by 4 bases and J by 0 bases, with 19 bases between. This CDR3 reads CASSSTGLISIAKNIQYF. In DNA form, the CDR3 reads TGTGCCAGCAGCTCTACGGGACTGATTTCTATAGCCAAAAACATTCAGTACTTC.

This clonotype was seen many times. The V gene is TRBV7-9, the J gene TRBJ2-7; D remains ambiguous. This CDR3 comprises 12 residues. Trimming shortened V by 4 bases and J by 2 bases, and 6 bases separated the two germline ends. The V gene's germline CDR1 is SEHNR and CDR2 FQNEAQ (reference sequence). CDR3 coding DNA: TGTGCCAGCAGCTCCACTACCTACGAGCAGTACTTC. Its translation is CASSSTTYEQYF.

The rearrangement uses TRBV6-5 and TRBJ2-1, with TRBD2 matching 7 bases. V lost 6 bases, J lost 8 bases, and 16 bases stayed unmatched. The length of the CDR3 is 16 residues. CDR1 is MNHEY and CDR2 is SVGAGI in the germline V gene. CDR3 sequence reads: CASSYLRDYVSDEQFF. Here the CDR3 DNA reads TGTGCCAGCAGCTACCTCCGGGACTACGTATCGGATGAGCAGTTCTTC.

This sequence joins TRBV20-1 and TRBJ2-7; the D call may be TRBD1 or TRBD2 (5 bases each). The CDR3 contains 15 residues. The V end lost 1 base, the J end lost 2 bases, and 15 bases lay between the germline ends. From germline, CDR1 is DFQATT and CDR2 SNEGSKA (reference sequence). The chain's CDR3 is CSARVAGAFPYEQYF. CDR3 DNA: TGCAGTGCTAGAGTGGCCGGGGCGTTTCCCTACGAGCAGTACTTC.

The rearrangement joins TRBV6-9 to TRBJ1-6, with D perhaps TRBD1 (6 bases). Trimming removed 7 bases at V and 9 bases at J, with 22 bases between. Looked up from germline, CDR1 is MNHGY and CDR2 is SVAAGI. This CDR3 contains 16 residues. The DNA for the CDR3 is TGTGCCAGCACTTCCCCCGGGGGGGCCCAGGGTTCACCCCTCCACTTT. This codes for CASTSPGGAQGSPLHF.

At least ten counts were recorded for this clonotype. The chain is built from TRBV18 and TRBJ1-2; TRBD1 agrees at 9 bases. The CDR3 length is 14 residues. Germline CDR1 reads KGHSH; CDR2 reads LQKENI. V lost 4 bases and J lost 4; bases outside the gene matches: 4. The CDR3 DNA follows: TGTGCCAGCTCACATAACAGGGGGCTCTATGGCTACACCTTC. This gives the protein CASSHNRGLYGYTF.

J is TRBJ1-5 and V is TRBV19, with D possibly matching TRBD1 (5 bases). This CDR3 comprises 18 residues. V was clipped by 3 bases and J by 1 base, with 19 bases between them. Germline loops: CDR1 LNHDA, CDR2 SQIVND (reference sequence). The CDR3 sequence: CASSMTGIGGLSNQPQHF. CDR3 coding DNA: TGTGCCAGTAGTATGACCGGCATCGGGGGTCTGAGCAATCAGCCCCAGCATTTT.

V and J are TRBV29-1 and TRBJ2-2, with a tentative D call TRBD1 (5 bases). CDR3 length: 14 amino acids. Germline lookup yields CDR1 SQVTM and CDR2 ANQGSEA. The V gene lost 6 bases and the J gene lost 1 base, with 12 bases spanning the gap. Written as DNA, the CDR3 is TGCAGCGTGATGACAGTGGTGAACACCGGGGAGCTGTTTTTT. It yields the protein CSVMTVVNTGELFF.

The rearrangement uses TRBV20-1 and TRBJ1-6; D perhaps matches TRBD1 (5 bases). CDR1 is DFQATT, CDR2 SNEGSKA, per germline (reference sequence). The V gene lost 1 base and the J gene lost 3 bases, with 13 bases spanning the gap. The CDR3 has 16 residues. The CDR3 spells CSARVGDSVYNSPLHF. In nucleotides, the CDR3 is TGCAGTGCTAGAGTAGGGGACTCAGTCTATAATTCACCCCTCCACTTT.

Ten or more counts support this clonotype. The chain couples TRBV2 to TRBJ2-4; 7 bases map to TRBD1. Germline values: CDR1 SNHLY, CDR2 FYNNEI. CDR3 length equals 14 residues. V gave up 6 bases and J gave up 6 bases; unmatched junction bases: 8. The DNA of the CDR3 is TGTGCCAGCAGCACCAACAGGGGTGGAAACATTCAGTACTTC. Its translation is CASSTNRGGNIQYF.

This chain connects TRBV5-1 to TRBJ2-1; D is uncertain. Germline V CDR1 and CDR2: SGHRS, YFSETQ. The CDR3 length is 12 residues. V lost 6 bases, J lost 15 bases, and 19 bases lay in between. In DNA, the CDR3 is TGCGCCAGCACCTGGGGTGGGAACGACCGGTTCTTC. This encodes CASTWGGNDRFF.

This clonotype came up many times. This chain links TRBV7-2 with TRBJ2-7; 13 bases agree with TRBD2. Germline lookup yields CDR1 SGHTA and CDR2 FQGNSA. Trimming removed 6 bases from V and 5 bases from J; junction bases left unmatched: 10. The CDR3 is made up of 16 amino acids. CDR3 loop: CASSLTSGRGWDEQYF. The CDR3 nucleotides are TGTGCCAGCAGTTTAACTAGCGGGAGGGGGTGGGACGAGCAGTACTTC.

This clonotype was seen many times. The J gene is TRBJ2-1, the V gene TRBV13; D perhaps matches TRBD2 (6 bases). The CDR3 sequence is 13 residues long. With 5 bases removed from V and 5 bases from J, the gap between germline ends came to 10 bases. Germline V lookup: CDR1 PRHDT, CDR2 FYEKMQ (reference sequence). The CDR3 region is CASSAGLNNEQFF. As DNA, the CDR3 is TGTGCCAGCAGCGCGGGACTCAACAATGAGCAGTTCTTC.

This clonotype was counted many times. The gene calls are TRBV2 and TRBJ2-7, with D perhaps matching TRBD1 (6 bases). Germline V gene sequence: CDR1 SNHLY, CDR2 FYNNEI. Trimming took 1 base from V and 2 from J, leaving 12 bases between them. The CDR3 is 15 residues long. As DNA, the CDR3 is TGTGCCAGCAGTGAAGTGGGCAGGGGAACCTACGAGCAGTACTTC. As protein: CASSEVGRGTYEQYF.

This clonotype was seen more than once but under ten times. V gene TRBV30 combines with J gene TRBJ1-6; possibly TRBD1 for D (5 bases). Deletions cut 0 bases from V and 9 bases from J, with 12 bases between. Germline-derived CDR1 and CDR2 are GTSNPN and SVGIG (reference sequence). The CDR3 has 14 amino acids. The DNA of the CDR3 is TGTGCCTGGAGTGTTGGCAGGGAGGCTTCACCCCTCCACTTT. Amino acid sequence: CAWSVGREASPLHF.

This clonotype was seen at least ten times. The J gene is TRBJ2-3, the V gene TRBV28; TRBD2 matches at 10 bases. V dropped 4 bases and J dropped 0; count of bases not matched to a gene: 1. Germline V gene data show CDR1 as MDHEN and CDR2 as SYDVKM. The CDR3 runs 15 residues. CDR3 DNA: TGTGCCAGCAGTTGGACTAGCGGTAGCACAGATACGCAGTATTTT. It yields the protein CASSWTSGSTDTQYF.

The CDR3 DNA sequence: TGTGCCAGCAGCGTACTAAAAAATCAGCCCCAGCATTTT. Translation: CASSVLKNQPQHF. This sequence joins TRBV5-8 and TRBJ1-5; D is uncertain. This CDR3 has 13 residues. The V end lost 4 bases, the J end lost 4 bases, and 9 bases lay between the germline ends. Germline V gene sequence: CDR1 SGHTS, CDR2 YDEGEE.

Many counts were recorded for this clonotype. This rearrangement joins TRBV18 to TRBJ2-7; D unresolved. V lost 3 bases, J lost 6 bases, and 18 bases lay in between. The length of the CDR3 is 15 residues. The V gene's germline CDR1 is KGHSH and CDR2 LQKENI. The CDR3: CASSPAPGPLLEQYF. In DNA form, the CDR3 reads TGTGCCAGCTCACCGGCACCGGGCCCTCTTCTCGAGCAGTACTTC. Variable domain in full (rest from reference TRBV18 and TRBJ2-7): NAGVMQNPRHLVRRRGQEARLRCSPMKGHSHVYWYRQLPEEGLKFMVYLQKENIIDESGMPKERFSAEFPKEGPSILRIQQVVRGDSAAYFCASSPAPGPLLEQYFGPGTRLTVT.

This clonotype came up many times. V gene TRBV4-3 combines with J gene TRBJ2-1, with TRBD2 identical over 7 bases. The V segment lost 0 bases and the J segment 1 base; nucleotides outside the gene matches: 6. The CDR3 has 17 residues. Germline V gene sequence: CDR1 LGHNA, CDR2 YSLEER. DNA of the CDR3: TGCGCCAGCAGCCAAGAAGTCAGCGGGATATCCTACAATGAGCAGTTCTTC. Its translation is CASSQEVSGISYNEQFF.

This clonotype was seen many times. The chain joins TRBV2 to TRBJ2-7, with D perhaps TRBD1 (5 bases). Germline CDR1 is SNHLY and CDR2 is FYNNEI. Trimming shortened V by 7 bases and J by 5 bases, and 18 bases separated the two germline ends. The CDR3 is made up of 14 amino acids. The CDR3 protein is CASTFSRDMNEQYF. The CDR3 DNA reads as TGTGCCAGCACTTTCAGCAGGGATATGAACGAGCAGTACTTC.

This clonotype was counted a few times. At one boundary the junction diverges from the germline segment, which might be a read error. This chain joins TRBV6-1 and TRBJ2-7, with D uncertain. The CDR3 length is 11 residues. Germline lookup yields CDR1 MNHNS and CDR2 SASEGT. CDR3 protein: CASGEADEQYF. The CDR3 coding sequence is TGTGCCAGCGGTGAGGCGGACGAGCAGTACTTC.

The rearrangement links TRBV5-1 to TRBJ2-2, with D possibly matching TRBD2 (6 bases). The length of the CDR3 is 17 residues. V was cut by 6 bases and J by 0 bases, with 18 bases left in between. Germline V CDR1 and CDR2: SGHRS, YFSETQ. This CDR3 is CASTPKLSGTNTGELFF. The CDR3 DNA follows: TGCGCCAGCACCCCTAAACTTAGCGGAACGAACACCGGGGAGCTGTTTTTT.